Presented here are 3 T cell receptor beta chains from one specimen sequenced in a study of T-cell memory formation after mild COVID-19. TCRdb recomputed calls from the 5' RACE reads with MiXCR, one row per CDR3 protein. In the table there are 220,000 or so distinct CDR3 sequences, 9.5% to 10% of which are singletons. The sequenced material came from PBMCs or a T cell subset sorted from them (not recorded which). The receptors originated from a man between 18 and 35 years old who had mild COVID-19 (a few samples of this study predate the infection). Cell type and time point are not known.

The chain employs TRBV29-1 and TRBJ2-3; D gene unclear. The CDR3 covers 15 residues. Germline CDR1 is SQVTM and CDR2 is ANQGSEA. Trimming removed 4 bases from V and 6 bases from J, with 20 bases in between. CDR3 residues: CSVAAVHDTSDTQYF. The CDR3 DNA reads as TGCAGCGTTGCGGCAGTCCATGATACGTCGGATACGCAGTATTTT.

This chain connects TRBV10-2 to TRBJ2-3; a possible D gene is TRBD2 (5 bases). The V and J ends lost 6 bases and 2 bases respectively, with 12 bases between them. CDR3 length equals 14 residues. The germline V gene has CDR1 WSHSY and CDR2 SAAADI. DNA of the CDR3: TGCGCCAGCAGGATACGGGGAACCACAGATACGCAGTATTTT. Residues: CASRIRGTTDTQYF.

This clonotype was recorded once. The chain carries TRBV18 and TRBJ1-5, with 10 bases lining up with TRBD1. Losses at the gene ends were 3 bases for V and 3 bases for J; bases not matched to a gene: 5. The CDR3 has 16 amino acids. CDR1 and CDR2 from the germline V gene are KGHSH and LQKENI. CDR3 sequence reads: CASSPKGQGINQPQHF. In DNA, the CDR3 is TGTGCCAGCTCACCGAAGGGACAGGGGATCAATCAGCCCCAGCATTTT.